This TCR beta chain was captured in a study of OX40 agonist ivuxolimab in advanced cancers. Turning to the study itself: Hepatocellular carcinoma, melanoma, renal cell or head and neck cancer affected the dose-escalation patients. Partial responses, seen in three patients, involved one hepatocellular carcinoma and two cutaneous melanomas. Overall study findings and caveats: Low levels of normalized T-cell clonal expansion also appeared in some nonresponders.

This clone was seen once. No antigen is known for it. Germline V gene sequence: CDR1 SGDLS, CDR2 YYNGEE. This CDR3 contains 15 residues. Losses at the gene ends were 1 base for V and 5 bases for J; bases not matched to a gene: 5. Profiled with immunoSEQ multiplex PCR; TCRdb holds only in-frame clones, not every one. The sample holds about 76,000 clones, around 87% seen once. Material: CD4+ or CD8+ T cells sorted from blood, obtained in a trial of the OX40 agonist ivuxolimab. The receptor was derived from an adult with an advanced solid tumor such as melanoma, head and neck, liver or kidney cancer. This chain connects TRBV9 to TRBJ1-2, with 10 bases that match TRBD1. The DNA for the CDR3 is TGTGCCAGCAGCGTAACAGGACAGGGGGTTTATGGCTACACCTTC. Protein product: CASSVTGQGVYGYTF.